This T cell receptor (beta chain) came from a study of beta chain features in type 1 diabetes. Germline V CDR1 and CDR2: KGHSH, LQKENI. Trimming took off 2 bases at V and 2 bases at J, with 7 bases between the two ends. CDR3 length: 13 amino acids. On average, the one heparinised blood draw given by each donor was about 120 mL. CD45RO/CCR7/CD25/CD127/CD95/CD27 sorting isolated CD4+ naive, central memory, regulatory and stem cell-like memory cells. Remarks on this clone: Its antigen remains unidentified.

Every bit of the isolated RNA underwent reverse transcription, so sequencing read expressed TCRB transcripts. Measured with immunoSEQ multiplex PCR; TCRdb has only the in-frame clones, and not every one. The top ten hold approximately 0.44% of the sample, which has around 340,000 clones, roughly 8% seen once. Study-level points and caveats: Possibly, sequencing cDNA over-represented cells that had high TCR expression levels. TCRB repertoires of naive, central memory and Treg cells appeared more similar among patients than among healthy donors.

This clonotype originated in a woman in her late teens or twenties in good health. The sample comprised central memory CD4+ T cells from blood. This rearrangement joins TRBV18 to TRBJ2-7, with D uncertain. The CDR3 DNA follows: TGTGCCAGCTCACCATCCTCAGCCTACGAGCAGTACTTC. Amino acid sequence: CASSPSSAYEQYF.